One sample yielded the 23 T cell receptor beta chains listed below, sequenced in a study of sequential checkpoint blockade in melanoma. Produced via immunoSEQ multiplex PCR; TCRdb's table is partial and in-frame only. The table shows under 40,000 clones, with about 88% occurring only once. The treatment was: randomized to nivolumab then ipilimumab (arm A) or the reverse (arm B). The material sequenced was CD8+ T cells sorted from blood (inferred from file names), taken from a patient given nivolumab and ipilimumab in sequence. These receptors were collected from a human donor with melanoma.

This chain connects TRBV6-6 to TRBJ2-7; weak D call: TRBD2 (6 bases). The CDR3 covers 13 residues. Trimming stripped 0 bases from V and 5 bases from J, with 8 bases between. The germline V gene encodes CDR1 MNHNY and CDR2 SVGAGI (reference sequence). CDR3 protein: CASSYSLANEQYV. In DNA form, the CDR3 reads TGTGCCAGCAGTTACTCACTAGCAAACGAGCAGTACGTC.

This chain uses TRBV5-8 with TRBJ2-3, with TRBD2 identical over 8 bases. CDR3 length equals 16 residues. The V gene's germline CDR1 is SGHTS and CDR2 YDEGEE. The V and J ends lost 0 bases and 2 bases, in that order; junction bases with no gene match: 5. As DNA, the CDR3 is TGTGCCAGCAGCTTGGGTACTAGCGGCCTCACAGATACGCAGTATTTT. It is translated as CASSLGTSGLTDTQYF.

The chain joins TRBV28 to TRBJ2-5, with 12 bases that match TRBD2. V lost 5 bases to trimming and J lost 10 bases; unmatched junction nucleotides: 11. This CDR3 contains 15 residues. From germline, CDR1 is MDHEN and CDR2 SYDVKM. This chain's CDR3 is CASSHSLAGGPNQYF. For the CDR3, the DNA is TGTGCCAGCAGTCACTCCCTAGCGGGAGGGCCGAACCAGTACTTC. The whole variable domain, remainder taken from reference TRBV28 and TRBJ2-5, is DVKVTQSSRYLVKRTGEKVFLECVQDMDHENMFWYRQDPGLGLRLIYFSYDVKMKEKGDIPEGYSVSREKKERFSLILESASTNQTSMYLCASSHSLAGGPNQYFGPGTRLLVL.

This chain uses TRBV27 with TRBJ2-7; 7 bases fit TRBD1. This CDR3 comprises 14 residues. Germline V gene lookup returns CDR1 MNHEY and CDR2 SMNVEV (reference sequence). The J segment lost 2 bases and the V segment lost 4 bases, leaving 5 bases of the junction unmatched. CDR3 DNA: TGTGCCAGCAGTTGGGCGACAGGGACCTACGAGCAGTACTTC. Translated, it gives CASSWATGTYEQYF.

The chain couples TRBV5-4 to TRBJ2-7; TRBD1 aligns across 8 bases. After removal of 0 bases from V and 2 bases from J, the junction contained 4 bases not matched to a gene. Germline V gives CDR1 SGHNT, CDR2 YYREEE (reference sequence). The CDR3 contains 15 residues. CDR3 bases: TGTGCCAGCAGCTTGGGTGCCAGGGGGCCCTACGAGCAGTACTTC. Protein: CASSLGARGPYEQYF. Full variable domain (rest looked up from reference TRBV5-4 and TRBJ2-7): ETGVTQSPTHLIKTRGQQVTLRCSSQSGHNTVSWYQQALGQGPQFIFQYYREEENGRGNFPPRFSGLQFPNYSSELNVNALELDDSALYLCASSLGARGPYEQYFGPGTRLTVT.

CDR3 loop: CASSLSGVVAGGETQYF. The CDR3 DNA reads TGTGCCAGCAGTTTATCGGGGGTCGTGGCGGGAGGCGAGACCCAGTACTTC. The chain is built from TRBV27 and TRBJ2-5; TRBD2 aligns across 8 bases. The germline CDR1 and CDR2 sequences are MNHEY and SMNVEV (reference sequence). Trimming took 0 bases from V and 5 from J; bases not matched to a gene: 11. The CDR3 consists of 17 residues.

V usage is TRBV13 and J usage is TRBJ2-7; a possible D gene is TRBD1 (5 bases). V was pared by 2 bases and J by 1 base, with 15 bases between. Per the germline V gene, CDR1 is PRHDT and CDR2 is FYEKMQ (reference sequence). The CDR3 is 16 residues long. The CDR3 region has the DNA TGTGCCAGCAGCTTAAGGGGCAGCCCGCGATCCTACGAGCAGTACTTC. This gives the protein CASSLRGSPRSYEQYF.

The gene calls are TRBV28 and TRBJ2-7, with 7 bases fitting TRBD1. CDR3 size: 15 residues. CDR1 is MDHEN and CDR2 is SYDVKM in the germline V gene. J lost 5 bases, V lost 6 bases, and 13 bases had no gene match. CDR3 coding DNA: TGTGCCAGCAGCCCTAGGGACAGTTTTTCCAACGAGCAGTACTTC. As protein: CASSPRDSFSNEQYF.

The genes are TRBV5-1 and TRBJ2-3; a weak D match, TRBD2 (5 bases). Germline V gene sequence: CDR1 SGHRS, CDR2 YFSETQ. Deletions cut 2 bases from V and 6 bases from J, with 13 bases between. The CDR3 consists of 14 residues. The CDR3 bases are TGCGCCAGCAGCTTAAGCGGCGTTAGGGATACGCAGTATTTT. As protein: CASSLSGVRDTQYF.

CDR3 sequence (DNA): TGTGCCAGTAGTATCCCCTGGGGCATCACTGAAGCTTTCTTT. Translated, it gives CASSIPWGITEAFF. This chain uses TRBV19 with TRBJ1-1; tentative D call: TRBD1 (5 bases). Germline values: CDR1 LNHDA, CDR2 SQIVND (reference sequence). The germline V and J ends were trimmed by 3 bases and 4 bases, with 12 bases remaining between them. This CDR3 is 14 amino acids long.

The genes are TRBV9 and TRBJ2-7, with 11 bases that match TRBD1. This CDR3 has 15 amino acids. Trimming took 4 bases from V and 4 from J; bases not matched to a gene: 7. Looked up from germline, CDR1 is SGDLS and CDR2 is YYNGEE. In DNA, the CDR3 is TGTGCCAGCAGCTTGGGTGGGACAGGGGGATACGAGCAGTACGTC. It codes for CASSLGGTGGYEQYV.

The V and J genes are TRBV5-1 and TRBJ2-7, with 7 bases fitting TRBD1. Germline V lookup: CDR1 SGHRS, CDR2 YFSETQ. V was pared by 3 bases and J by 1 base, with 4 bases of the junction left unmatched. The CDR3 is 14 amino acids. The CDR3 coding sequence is TGCGCCAGCAGCTGGGGGACAGTATCCTACGAGCAGTACTTC. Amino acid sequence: CASSWGTVSYEQYF.

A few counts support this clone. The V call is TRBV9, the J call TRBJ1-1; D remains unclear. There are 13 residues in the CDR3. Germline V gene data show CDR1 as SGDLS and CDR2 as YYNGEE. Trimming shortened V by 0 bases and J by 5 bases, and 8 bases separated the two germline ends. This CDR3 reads CASSVVERTEAFF. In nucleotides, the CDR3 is TGTGCCAGCAGCGTAGTTGAGAGGACTGAAGCTTTCTTT.

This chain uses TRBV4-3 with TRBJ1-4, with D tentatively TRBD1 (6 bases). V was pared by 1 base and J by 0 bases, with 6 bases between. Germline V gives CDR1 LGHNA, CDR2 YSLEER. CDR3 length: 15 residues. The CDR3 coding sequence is TGCGCCAGCAGCCAAGGGACAGCAACTAATGAAAAACTGTTTTTT. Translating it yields CASSQGTATNEKLFF.

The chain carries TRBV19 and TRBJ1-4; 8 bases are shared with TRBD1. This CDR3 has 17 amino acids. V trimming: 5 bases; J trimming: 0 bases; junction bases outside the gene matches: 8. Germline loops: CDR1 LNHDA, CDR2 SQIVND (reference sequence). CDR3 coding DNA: TGTGCCAGTAGTGCCGAAACGACAGGGGCAACTAATGAAAAACTGTTTTTT. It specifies CASSAETTGATNEKLFF.

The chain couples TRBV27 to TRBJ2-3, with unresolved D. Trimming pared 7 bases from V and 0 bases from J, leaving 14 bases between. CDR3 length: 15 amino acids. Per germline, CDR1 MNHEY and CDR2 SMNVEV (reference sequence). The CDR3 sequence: CASTIGTDSTDTQYF. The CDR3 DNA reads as TGTGCCAGCACCATCGGCACAGATAGCACAGATACGCAGTATTTT.

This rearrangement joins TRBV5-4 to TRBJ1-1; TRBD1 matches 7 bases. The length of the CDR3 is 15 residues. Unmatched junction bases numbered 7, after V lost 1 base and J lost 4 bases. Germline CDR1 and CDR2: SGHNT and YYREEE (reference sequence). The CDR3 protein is CASSLKTPGGTEAFF. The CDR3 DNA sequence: TGTGCCAGCAGCTTGAAAACCCCAGGGGGCACTGAAGCTTTCTTT.

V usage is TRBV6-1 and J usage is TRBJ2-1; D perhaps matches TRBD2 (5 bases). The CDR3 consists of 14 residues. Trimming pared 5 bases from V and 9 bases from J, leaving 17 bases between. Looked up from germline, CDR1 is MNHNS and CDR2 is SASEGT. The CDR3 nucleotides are TGTGCCAGCAGTCAGAGGACCCCGGCGGGTGAGCAGTTCTTC. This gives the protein CASSQRTPAGEQFF.

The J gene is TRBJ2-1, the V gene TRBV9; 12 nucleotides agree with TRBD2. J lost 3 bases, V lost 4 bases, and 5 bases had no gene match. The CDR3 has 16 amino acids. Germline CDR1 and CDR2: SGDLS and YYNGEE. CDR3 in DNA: TGTGCCAGCAGCCTCTGGACTAGCGGGAACTACAATGAGCAGTTCTTC. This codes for CASSLWTSGNYNEQFF.

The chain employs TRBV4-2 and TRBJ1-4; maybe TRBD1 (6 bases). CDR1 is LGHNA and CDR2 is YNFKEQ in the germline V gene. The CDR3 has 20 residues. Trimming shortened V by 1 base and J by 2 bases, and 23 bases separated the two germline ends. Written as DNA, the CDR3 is TGTGCCAGCAGCCAAGTAGAGTGGGATGACAGAGACAGGACTAATGAAAAACTGTTTTTT. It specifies CASSQVEWDDRDRTNEKLFF.

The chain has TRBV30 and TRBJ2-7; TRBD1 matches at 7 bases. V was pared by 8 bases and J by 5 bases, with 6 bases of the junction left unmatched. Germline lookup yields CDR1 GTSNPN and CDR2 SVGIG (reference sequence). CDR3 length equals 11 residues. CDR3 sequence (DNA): TGTGCCGGGGACAGTGGCAACGAGCAGTACGTC. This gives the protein CAGDSGNEQYV.

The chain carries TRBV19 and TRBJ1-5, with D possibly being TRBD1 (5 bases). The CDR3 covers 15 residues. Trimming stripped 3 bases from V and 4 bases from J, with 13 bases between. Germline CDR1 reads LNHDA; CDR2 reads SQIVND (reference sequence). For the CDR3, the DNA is TGTGCCAGTAGTATTGGAAGGGGAGGAAATCAGCCCCAGCATTTT. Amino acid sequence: CASSIGRGGNQPQHF.

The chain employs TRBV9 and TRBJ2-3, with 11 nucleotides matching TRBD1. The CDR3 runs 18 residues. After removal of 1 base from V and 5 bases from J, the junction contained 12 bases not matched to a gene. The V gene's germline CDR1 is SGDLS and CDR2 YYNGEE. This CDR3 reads CASSVNPAGQGGRDTQYF. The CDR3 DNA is TGTGCCAGCAGCGTAAACCCCGCGGGACAGGGGGGACGAGATACGCAGTATTTT.